Detailed here is one T cell receptor (beta chain). Its antigen is not identified. The source of the sample is a study of a mutant IDH1 vaccine in newly diagnosed glioma. Overall study context: Eight vaccine injections were given to patients in weeks 1, 3, 5, 7, 11, 15, 19 and 23. Most patients had received both radiotherapy and temozolomide, the prior options being radiotherapy, temozolomide, or both.

TCRdb's copy holds only in-frame clones and misses some; the assay was immunoSEQ multiplex PCR. This table has over 50,000 clones, around 89% appearing once. Overall study findings and caveats: Among patients, about 94% showed immune responses induced by the vaccine.

The CDR3 is 15 amino acids. Germline CDR1 reads SQVTM; CDR2 reads ANQGSEA. V was pared by 5 bases and J by 2 bases, with 12 bases of the junction left unmatched. The time point: week 5, during vaccination. The investigators gave 300 ug of mutant IDH1 20-mer peptide in each vaccine dose, together with topical imiquimod. The rearrangement uses TRBV29-1 and TRBJ2-7, with 7 bases identical to TRBD1. Specimen: PBMCs, collected from a glioma patient whose treatment included an IDH1 peptide vaccine. The receptor's source is a woman aged 40 to 50 with glioma. The CDR3 DNA reads as TGCAGCGTTTTAGGCCACAGGGGAACCGCCTACGAGCAGTACTTC. Encoded protein: CSVLGHRGTAYEQYF.